This T cell receptor beta chain was sequenced for a study of T-cell memory formation after mild COVID-19. The wider study: TCR clusters were mostly donor specific.

V lost 2 bases and J 5 bases, leaving 6 bases between the germline ends. Germline V gene lookup returns CDR1 MNHNY and CDR2 SVGAGI (reference sequence). This CDR3 comprises 12 residues. TCRdb independently ran MiXCR on the 5' RACE reads; one entry per CDR3 protein. The table includes under 400,000 distinct CDR3 sequences, around 28% detected once. This clonotype was seen a handful of times. The sequenced material came from PBMCs or a T cell subset sorted from them (not recorded which). The sequence derives from an adult woman who had mild COVID-19 (a few samples of this study predate the infection). Cell type and time point are not known. V gene TRBV6-6 combines with J gene TRBJ2-5; D unresolved. The CDR3 here is CASSYAIETQYF. The CDR3 DNA follows: TGTGCCAGCAGTTACGCGATTGAGACCCAGTACTTC.